Here is one T cell receptor beta chain with its context. The antigen is unknown. Germline assignment: CDR1 LGHDT and CDR2 YNNKEL (reference sequence). CDR3 length: 14 residues. Trimming left V 3 bases short and J 4 bases short, with 13 bases between. A single record per CDR3 protein comes from TCRdb applying MiXCR to the 5' RACE reads. The repertoire holds under 500,000 distinct CDR3 sequences, with about 13% as singletons. This entry belongs to a study of identical twins. Study-wide points: Conclusions relied on cross-sectional statistical analysis, not following the same donors.

In addition, the sample was reused for a study of yellow fever vaccine responses in identical twins.

Sequenced input: CD4+ T cells sorted from blood. This chain links TRBV3-1 with TRBJ2-7, with a possible D match to TRBD2 (6 bases). The TCR was taken from a woman in her late teens or twenties in good health. The CDR3 loop is CASSHGKGRYEQYF. The DNA for the CDR3 is TGTGCCAGCAGCCACGGGAAGGGGAGGTACGAGCAGTACTTC.